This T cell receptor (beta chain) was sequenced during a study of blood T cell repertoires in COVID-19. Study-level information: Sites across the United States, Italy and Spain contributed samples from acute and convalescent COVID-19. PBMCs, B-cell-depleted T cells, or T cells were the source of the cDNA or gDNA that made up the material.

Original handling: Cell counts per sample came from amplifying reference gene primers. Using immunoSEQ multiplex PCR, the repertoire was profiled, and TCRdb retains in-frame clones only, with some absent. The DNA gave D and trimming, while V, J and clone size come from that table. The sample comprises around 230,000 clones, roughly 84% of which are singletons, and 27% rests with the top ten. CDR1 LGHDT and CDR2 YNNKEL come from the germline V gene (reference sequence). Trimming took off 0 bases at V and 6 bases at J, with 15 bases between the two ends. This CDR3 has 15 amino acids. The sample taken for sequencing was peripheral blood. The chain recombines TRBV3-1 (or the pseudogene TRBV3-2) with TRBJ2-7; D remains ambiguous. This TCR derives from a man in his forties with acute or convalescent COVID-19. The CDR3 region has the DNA TGTGCCAGCAGCCAAGATATCGGGTTTGAAGGCGAGCAGTACTTC. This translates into CASSQDIGFEGEQYF.